The 30 T cell receptor beta chains below come from one sample, sequenced in a study of radiation and T cells in renal cell carcinoma. Here immunoSEQ multiplex PCR was the method, and the copy in TCRdb shows in-frame clones only, minus some. The sample records around 29,000 clones, over 70% being singletons. Time point meaning: blood 4 weeks post-SBRT, at nephrectomy. Treatment indicated: 15 Gy SBRT to primary tumor, nephrectomy 4 weeks later. The sequenced sample was blood, obtained from a patient whose treatment included radiotherapy and nephrectomy. These receptors all stem from a man in his 60s with renal cell carcinoma.

The chain combines TRBV5-4 with TRBJ2-1, with unresolved D. Germline CDR1 and CDR2: SGHNT and YYREEE (reference sequence). The CDR3 consists of 16 residues. Trimming removed 5 bases from V and 2 bases from J, with 17 bases in between. CDR3 sequence reads: CASREVLVAPYNEQFF. CDR3 DNA: TGTGCCAGCAGAGAAGTCTTAGTAGCCCCCTACAATGAGCAGTTCTTC.

The CDR3 coding sequence is TGTGCCAGCAGCCCCGGGGTCAGGGGCACAGATACGCAGTATTTT. Translating it yields CASSPGVRGTDTQYF. The chain has TRBV7-8 and TRBJ2-3; D possibly matches TRBD1 or TRBD2 (5 bases each). The CDR3 has 15 amino acids. Germline values: CDR1 SGHVS, CDR2 FQNEAQ. Trimming cost V 5 bases and J 1 base, with 13 bases left between them.

The chain has TRBV19 and TRBJ1-2; TRBD1 might be the D (5 bases). The CDR3 sequence is 11 residues long. Per the germline V gene, CDR1 is LNHDA and CDR2 is SQIVND (reference sequence). Trimming stripped 3 bases from V and 8 bases from J, with 7 bases between. The CDR3 is CASSIRDGYTF. The CDR3 DNA reads TGTGCCAGTAGTATCCGGGACGGCTACACCTTC. The complete variable domain, with remaining parts taken from reference TRBV19 and TRBJ1-2, reads DGGITQSPKYLFRKEGQNVTLSCEQNLNHDAMYWYRQDPGQGLRLIYYSQIVNDFQKGDIAEGYSVSREKKESFPLTVTSAQKNPTAFYLCASSIRDGYTFGSGTRLTVV.

This clone came up a few times. The chain uses TRBV7-2 and TRBJ2-5; maybe TRBD2 (6 bases). The CDR3 spans 15 residues. The V gene lost 5 bases and the J gene lost 4 bases, with 17 bases spanning the gap. The germline gives CDR1 SGHTA, CDR2 FQGNSA. The CDR3 coding sequence is TGTGCCAGCAGCCCCGGGGGTGTGTGGGGAGAGACCCAGTACTTC. Its protein product is CASSPGGVWGETQYF.

This chain uses TRBV7-8 with TRBJ2-1; D perhaps matches TRBD1 (6 bases). CDR1 SGHVS and CDR2 FQNEAQ come from the germline V gene. Trimming pared 4 bases from V and 8 bases from J, leaving 18 bases between. The CDR3 sequence is 15 residues long. The chain's CDR3 is CASSWVGTRNYEQFF. Written as DNA, the CDR3 is TGTGCCAGCAGCTGGGTTGGGACACGAAACTATGAGCAGTTCTTC. Based on the CDR3 plus reference TRBV7-8 and TRBJ2-1, the full variable domain is GAGVSQSPRYKVAKRGQDVALRCDPISGHVSLFWYQQALGQGPEFLTYFQNEAQLDKSGLPSDRFFAERPEGSVSTLKIQRTQQEDSAVYLCASSWVGTRNYEQFFGPGTRLTVL.

The J gene is TRBJ2-2, the V gene TRBV6-5; tentative D call: TRBD2 (5 bases). CDR1 and CDR2 (germline): MNHEY, SVGAGI. Trimming took off 6 bases at V and 2 bases at J, with 10 bases between the two ends. CDR3 length equals 14 residues. CDR3 sequence: CASRDSFNTGELFF. Written as DNA, the CDR3 is TGTGCCAGCAGGGACTCATTTAACACCGGGGAGCTGTTTTTT.

V is TRBV2 and J is TRBJ2-2, with 7 nucleotides matching TRBD2. Germline CDR1 and CDR2: SNHLY and FYNNEI. The CDR3 covers 18 residues. Losses at the gene ends were 1 base for V and 8 bases for J; bases not matched to a gene: 16. This CDR3 reads CASSEVGLTSRAGGELFF. The CDR3 nucleotides are TGTGCCAGCAGTGAAGTGGGACTGACTAGCAGGGCGGGTGGGGAGCTGTTTTTT.

This sequence joins TRBV2 and TRBJ2-3; 10 bases agree with TRBD2. The V and J ends lost 4 bases and 0 bases, in that order; junction bases with no gene match: 10. Germline lookup yields CDR1 SNHLY and CDR2 FYNNEI. The CDR3 runs to 18 residues. The CDR3 sequence: CASSVPSGREVSTDTQYF. The DNA for the CDR3 is TGTGCCAGCAGTGTGCCTAGCGGGAGAGAGGTTAGCACAGATACGCAGTATTTT.

The chain carries TRBV4-1 and TRBJ1-2, with TRBD1 as a possible D gene (6 bases). The V gene's germline CDR1 is MGHRA and CDR2 YSYEKL. V lost 3 bases and J lost 0, with 17 bases in between. CDR3 size: 17 residues. Here the CDR3 reads CASSHLGQRKANYGYTF. CDR3 nucleotides: TGCGCCAGCAGCCACCTAGGACAGCGAAAAGCTAACTATGGCTACACCTTC.

This clone occurred a few times. The V call is TRBV30, the J call TRBJ1-6; 10 nucleotides line up with TRBD1. J was trimmed by 10 bases and V by 3 bases; bases with no gene match: 9. Per germline, CDR1 GTSNPN and CDR2 SVGIG (reference sequence). This CDR3 has 15 residues. The CDR3 DNA sequence: TGTGCCTGGAGCACAACCGGGACAGGGGAATCACCCCTCCACTTT. It codes for CAWSTTGTGESPLHF.

The chain joins TRBV6-5 to TRBJ2-7, with D possibly TRBD1 on 6 matching bases. The V gene lost 2 bases and the J gene lost 3 bases, with 17 bases spanning the gap. From germline, CDR1 is MNHEY and CDR2 SVGAGI. The CDR3 has 16 residues. CDR3: CASSYAGQSPLYEQYF. DNA for the CDR3: TGTGCCAGCAGTTACGCTGGACAGAGTCCTCTCTACGAGCAGTACTTC.

This clone was recorded only once. The CDR3 protein is CASRTGGGNQPQHF. The CDR3, as DNA: TGTGCCAGCAGAACAGGGGGGGGCAATCAGCCCCAGCATTTT. The chain carries TRBV6-6 and TRBJ1-5; 8 bases are shared with TRBD1. From germline, CDR1 is MNHNY and CDR2 SVGAGI (reference sequence). The length of the CDR3 is 14 residues. J gave up 2 bases and V 6 bases, and 3 bases lay outside the gene matches.

This clone was recorded once. The chain is built from TRBV7-9 and TRBJ2-1, with 10 positions matching TRBD2. The CDR3 contains 15 residues. Germline V CDR1 and CDR2: SEHNR, FQNEAQ (reference sequence). V was pared by 1 base and J by 7 bases, with 4 bases of the junction left unmatched. In nucleotides, the CDR3 is TGTGCCAGCAGCTTAGGAGCGGGAGGGCCGAATGAGCAGTTCTTC. The encoded protein is CASSLGAGGPNEQFF.

V usage is TRBV27 and J usage is TRBJ2-1; no clear D. Trimming stripped 3 bases from V and 2 bases from J, with 5 bases between. The CDR3 has 13 amino acids. Germline V lookup: CDR1 MNHEY, CDR2 SMNVEV (reference sequence). The CDR3 sequence: CASSFRAYNEQFF. The DNA for the CDR3 is TGTGCCAGCAGTTTCCGGGCCTACAATGAGCAGTTCTTC.

The chain couples TRBV29-1 to TRBJ2-1; 9 bases fit TRBD2. The CDR3 is 15 amino acids. V shed 6 bases and J 8 bases; nucleotides not matched to a gene: 14. The germline V gene has CDR1 SQVTM and CDR2 ANQGSEA. The CDR3 DNA is TGCAGCGTGGAGGGCGGTAGCGGGAGTCTCCATGAGCAGTTCTTC. It is translated as CSVEGGSGSLHEQFF.

V gene TRBV29-1 combines with J gene TRBJ1-3; the match to TRBD1 covers 7 bases. Trimming took 5 bases from V and 1 from J; bases not matched to a gene: 8. The CDR3 is 15 amino acids. Germline assignment: CDR1 SQVTM and CDR2 ANQGSEA. CDR3 sequence reads: CSVKTGALSGNTIYF. CDR3 in DNA: TGCAGCGTTAAAACAGGGGCTCTTTCTGGAAACACCATATATTTT.

The V and J genes are TRBV18 and TRBJ2-3; tentatively, D is TRBD1 or TRBD2 (5 bases each). The CDR3 length is 17 residues. The germline CDR1 and CDR2 sequences are KGHSH and LQKENI. V lost 4 bases, J lost 3 bases, and 20 bases lay in between. For the CDR3, the DNA is TGTGCCAGCTCACTACTTGGAGTGGGGGTAAAGACAGATACGCAGTATTTT. It encodes CASSLLGVGVKTDTQYF.

The chain joins TRBV19 to TRBJ2-2; 7 nucleotides agree with TRBD1. Germline CDR1 is LNHDA and CDR2 is SQIVND (reference sequence). This CDR3 is built from 15 residues. J gave up 8 bases and V 3 bases, and 9 bases lay outside the gene matches. CDR3 residues: CASSIRTGAGGELFF. CDR3 nucleotide sequence: TGTGCCAGTAGTATCCGGACAGGAGCTGGGGGGGAGCTGTTTTTT.

This clone was seen repeatedly, ten times or more. V usage is TRBV30 and J usage is TRBJ2-3, with D maybe TRBD2 (6 bases). Germline V gene data show CDR1 as GTSNPN and CDR2 as SVGIG (reference sequence). The CDR3 spans 15 residues. V was pared by 0 bases and J by 4 bases, with 14 bases between. The CDR3 protein is CAWSVLGGIADTQYF. CDR3 DNA sequence: TGTGCCTGGAGTGTACTCGGCGGGATCGCAGATACGCAGTATTTT.

The chain recombines TRBV6-1 with TRBJ2-1; TRBD2 aligns across 13 bases. CDR3 length: 15 amino acids. The germline V gene encodes CDR1 MNHNS and CDR2 SASEGT. Losses at the gene ends were 7 bases for V and 6 bases for J; bases not matched to a gene: 6. CDR3 protein: CASNKGLAGINEQFF. The CDR3 nucleotides read TGTGCCAGCAATAAGGGACTAGCGGGAATCAATGAGCAGTTCTTC.

V gene TRBV5-6 combines with J gene TRBJ1-2, with a possible D match to TRBD1 (6 bases). V shed 4 bases and J shed 8 bases, with 15 bases lying between them. Germline-derived CDR1 and CDR2 are SGHDT and YYEEEE. This CDR3 comprises 13 residues. CDR3 nucleotide sequence: TGTGCCAGCAGCCCATCAGGGGTCAGAGGCTACACCTTC. Translated, it gives CASSPSGVRGYTF.

This clone was seen more than once but under ten times. The rearrangement uses TRBV4-2 and TRBJ1-1; D gene ambiguous. CDR1 and CDR2 from the germline V gene are LGHNA and YNFKEQ. The CDR3 length is 14 residues. Trimming removed 4 bases from V and 1 base from J, with 10 bases in between. Here the CDR3 DNA reads TGTGCCAGCAGCCCCCGACCGAAGAACACTGAAGCTTTCTTT. Its protein is CASSPRPKNTEAFF.

The J gene is TRBJ2-3, the V gene TRBV7-2, with TRBD2 as a possible D gene (6 bases). Germline lookup yields CDR1 SGHTA and CDR2 FQGNSA. Trimming shortened V by 4 bases and J by 4 bases, and 12 bases separated the two germline ends. This CDR3 has 14 residues. CDR3 loop: CASSYLPGADTQYF. CDR3 coding DNA: TGTGCCAGCAGCTACCTTCCGGGGGCAGATACGCAGTATTTT.

This clone was found a few times. V is TRBV5-1 and J is TRBJ1-5; TRBD1 matches at 9 bases. CDR3 length: 14 residues. CDR1 and CDR2 (germline): SGHRS, YFSETQ. The V gene end was trimmed by 4 bases and the J gene end by 4 bases; junction bases not matched to a gene: 3. As DNA, the CDR3 is TGCGCCAGCAGCCCGACAGGGGGTAATCAGCCCCAGCATTTT. It encodes CASSPTGGNQPQHF.

V and J are TRBV4-3 and TRBJ2-1; D unresolved. Trimming took off 0 bases at V and 6 bases at J, with 6 bases between the two ends. This CDR3 region has 13 residues. CDR1 LGHNA and CDR2 YSLEER come from the germline V gene. In DNA form, the CDR3 reads TGCGCCAGCAGCCAAGATTGGCCCAATGAGCAGTTCTTC. Its protein is CASSQDWPNEQFF.

The rearrangement uses TRBV2 and TRBJ2-3, with 9 bases identical to TRBD2. After removal of 5 bases from V and 4 bases from J, the junction contained 7 bases not matched to a gene. The CDR3 is 15 amino acids. Per the germline V gene, CDR1 is SNHLY and CDR2 is FYNNEI. In DNA form, the CDR3 reads TGTGCCAGCAGTACCCTAGCGGGAACTCCAGATACGCAGTATTTT. Protein: CASSTLAGTPDTQYF.

The chain uses TRBV10-2 and TRBJ2-7; 11 bases align to TRBD2. Germline V gene data show CDR1 as WSHSY and CDR2 as SAAADI. This CDR3 region has 15 residues. Trimming took 8 bases from V and 5 from J; bases not matched to a gene: 11. The CDR3 DNA follows: TGCGCCAGCTCCATTACTAGCGGGAGAAGGGACGAGCAGTACTTC. It yields the protein CASSITSGRRDEQYF.

V usage is TRBV7-2 and J usage is TRBJ2-3; the match to TRBD2 covers 9 bases. Germline trimming cut 1 base from V and 8 bases from J; bases unmatched to any gene: 7. Per germline, CDR1 SGHTA and CDR2 FQGNSA. This CDR3 has 15 residues. The CDR3 nucleotides read TGTGCCAGCAGCTTAGAGTCTAGCGGGGCGGGTACGCAGTATTTT. This gives the protein CASSLESSGAGTQYF.

The J gene is TRBJ2-2, the V gene TRBV7-2; D not resolved. Trimming left V 0 bases short and J 9 bases short, with 8 bases between. There are 13 residues in the CDR3. Germline V gives CDR1 SGHTA, CDR2 FQGNSA. CDR3 nucleotides: TGTGCCAGCAGCTTAGCCCCTTCCCGGGAGCTGTTTTTT. Translation gives CASSLAPSRELFF. Complete variable domain (other parts from reference TRBV7-2 and TRBJ2-2): GAGVSQSPSNKVTEKGKDVELRCDPISGHTALYWYRQSLGQGLEFLIYFQGNSAPDKSGLPSDRFSAERTGGSVSTLTIQRTQQEDSAVYLCASSLAPSRELFFGEGSRLTVL.

The V gene is TRBV5-1, the J gene TRBJ2-1, with D perhaps matching TRBD2 (6 bases). The CDR3 covers 16 residues. Trimming removed 1 base from V and 1 base from J, with 12 bases in between. Per germline, CDR1 SGHRS and CDR2 YFSETQ. The CDR3 DNA is TGCGCCAGCAGCTTGAATGGAGGGTATTCCTACAATGAGCAGTTCTTC. Protein product: CASSLNGGYSYNEQFF.